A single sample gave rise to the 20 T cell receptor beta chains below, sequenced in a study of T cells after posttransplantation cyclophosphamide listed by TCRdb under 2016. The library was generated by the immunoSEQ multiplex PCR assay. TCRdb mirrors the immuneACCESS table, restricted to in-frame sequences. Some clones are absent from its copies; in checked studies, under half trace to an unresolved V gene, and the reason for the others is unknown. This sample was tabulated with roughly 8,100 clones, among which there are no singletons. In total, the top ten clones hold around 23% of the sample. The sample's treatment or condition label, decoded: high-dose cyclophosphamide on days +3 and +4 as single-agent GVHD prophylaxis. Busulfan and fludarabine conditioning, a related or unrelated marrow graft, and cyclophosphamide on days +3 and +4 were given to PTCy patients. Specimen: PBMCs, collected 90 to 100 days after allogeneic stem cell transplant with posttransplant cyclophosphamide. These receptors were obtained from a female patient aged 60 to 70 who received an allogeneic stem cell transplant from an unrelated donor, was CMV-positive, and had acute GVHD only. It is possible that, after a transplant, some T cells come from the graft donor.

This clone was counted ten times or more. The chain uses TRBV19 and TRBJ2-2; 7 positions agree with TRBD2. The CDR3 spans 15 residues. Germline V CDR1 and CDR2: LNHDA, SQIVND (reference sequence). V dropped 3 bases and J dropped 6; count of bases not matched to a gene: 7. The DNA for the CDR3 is TGTGCCAGTAGTATCCAGGCGGGAGATGCCGGGGAGCTGTTTTTT. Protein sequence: CASSIQAGDAGELFF.

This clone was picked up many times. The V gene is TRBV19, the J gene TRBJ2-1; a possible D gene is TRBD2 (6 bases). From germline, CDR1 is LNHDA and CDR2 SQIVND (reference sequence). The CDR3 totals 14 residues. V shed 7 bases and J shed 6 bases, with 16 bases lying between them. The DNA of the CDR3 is TGTGCCAGTATATCGTACGGGGAGGCCAATGAGCAGTTCTTC. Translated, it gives CASISYGEANEQFF.

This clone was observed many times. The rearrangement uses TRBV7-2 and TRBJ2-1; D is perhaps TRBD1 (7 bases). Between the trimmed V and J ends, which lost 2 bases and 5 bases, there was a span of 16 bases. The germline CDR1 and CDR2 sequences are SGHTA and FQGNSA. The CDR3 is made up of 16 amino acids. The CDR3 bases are TGTGCCAGCAGCTTAAGGGGGGACAGTTACAACAATGAGCAGTTCTTC. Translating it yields CASSLRGDSYNNEQFF.

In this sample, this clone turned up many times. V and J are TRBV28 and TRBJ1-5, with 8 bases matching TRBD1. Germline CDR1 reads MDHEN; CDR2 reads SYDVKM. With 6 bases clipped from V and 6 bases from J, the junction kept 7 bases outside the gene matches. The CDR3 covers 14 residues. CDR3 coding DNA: TGTGCCAGCAGGGTTCCAGGGGGCTCTCAGCCCCAGCATTTT. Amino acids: CASRVPGGSQPQHF.

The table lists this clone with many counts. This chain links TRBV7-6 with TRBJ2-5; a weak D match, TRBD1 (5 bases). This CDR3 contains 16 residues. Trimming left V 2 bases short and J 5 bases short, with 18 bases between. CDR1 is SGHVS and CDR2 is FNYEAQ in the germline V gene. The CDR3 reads CASSLRRQGGSETQYF. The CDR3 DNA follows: TGTGCCAGCAGCTTAAGAAGGCAGGGTGGATCCGAGACCCAGTACTTC.

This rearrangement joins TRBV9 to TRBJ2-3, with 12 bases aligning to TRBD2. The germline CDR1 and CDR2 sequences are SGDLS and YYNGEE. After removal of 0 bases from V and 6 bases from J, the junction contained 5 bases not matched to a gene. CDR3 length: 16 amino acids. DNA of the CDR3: TGTGCCAGCAGCGTAGGAGCTAGCGGGGGGGCGGATACGCAGTATTTT. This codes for CASSVGASGGADTQYF. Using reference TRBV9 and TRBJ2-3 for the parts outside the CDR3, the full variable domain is DSGVTQTPKHLITATGQRVTLRCSPRSGDLSVYWYQQSLDQGLQFLIQYYNGEERAKGNILERFSAQQFPDLHSELNLSSLELGDSALYFCASSVGASGGADTQYFGPGTRLTVL.

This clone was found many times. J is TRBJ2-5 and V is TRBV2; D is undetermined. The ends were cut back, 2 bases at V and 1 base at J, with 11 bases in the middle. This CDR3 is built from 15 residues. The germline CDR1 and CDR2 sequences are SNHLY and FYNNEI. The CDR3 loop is CASSESRAVQETQYF. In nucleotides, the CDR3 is TGTGCCAGCAGTGAAAGTAGGGCAGTCCAAGAGACCCAGTACTTC.

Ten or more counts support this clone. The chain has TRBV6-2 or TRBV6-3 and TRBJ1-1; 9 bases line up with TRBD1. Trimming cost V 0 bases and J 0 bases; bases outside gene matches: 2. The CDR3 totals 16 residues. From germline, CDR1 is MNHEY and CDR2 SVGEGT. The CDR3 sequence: CASSYSTGGLNTEAFF. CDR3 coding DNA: TGTGCCAGCAGTTACTCGACAGGGGGGCTGAACACTGAAGCTTTCTTT.

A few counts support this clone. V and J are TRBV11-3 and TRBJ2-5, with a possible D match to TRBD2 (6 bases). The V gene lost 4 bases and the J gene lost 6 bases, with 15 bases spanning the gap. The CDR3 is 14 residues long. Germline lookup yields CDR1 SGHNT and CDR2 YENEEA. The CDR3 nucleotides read TGTGCCAGCAGCTCCGGGGGACCGATCCAGACCCAGTACTTC. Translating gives CASSSGGPIQTQYF.

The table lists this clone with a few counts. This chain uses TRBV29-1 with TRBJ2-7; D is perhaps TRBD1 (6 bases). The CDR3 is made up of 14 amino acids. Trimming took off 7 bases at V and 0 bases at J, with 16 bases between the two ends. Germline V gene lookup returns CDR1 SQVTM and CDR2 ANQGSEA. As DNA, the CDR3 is TGCAGCGCATTCACAGGGAAGAGCTCCTACGAGCAGTACTTC. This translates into CSAFTGKSSYEQYF.

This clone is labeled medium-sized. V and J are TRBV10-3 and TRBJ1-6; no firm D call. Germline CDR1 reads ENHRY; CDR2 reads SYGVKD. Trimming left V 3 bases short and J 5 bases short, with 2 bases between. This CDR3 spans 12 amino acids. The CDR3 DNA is TGTGCCATCAGTGACAATAATTCACCCCTCCACTTT. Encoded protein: CAISDNNSPLHF.

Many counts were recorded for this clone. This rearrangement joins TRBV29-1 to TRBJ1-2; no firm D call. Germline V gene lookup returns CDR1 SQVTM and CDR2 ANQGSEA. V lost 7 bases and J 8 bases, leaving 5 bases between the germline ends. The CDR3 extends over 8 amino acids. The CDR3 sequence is CSEGGYTF. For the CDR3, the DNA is TGCAGCGAAGGGGGCTACACCTTC. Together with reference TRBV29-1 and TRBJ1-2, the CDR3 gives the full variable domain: SAVISQKPSRDICQRGTSLTIQCQVDSQVTMMFWYRQQPGQSLTLIATANQGSEATYESGFVIDKFPISRPNLTFSTLTVSNMSPEDSSIYLCSEGGYTFGSGTRLTVV.

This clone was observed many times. Written as DNA, the CDR3 is TGTGCCAGCAGTTTTTCTGGACTAGCGGGAGTAGACGAGCAGTACTTC. Encoded protein: CASSFSGLAGVDEQYF. The gene calls are TRBV27 and TRBJ2-7; 13 nucleotides line up with TRBD2. J was trimmed by 5 bases and V by 3 bases; bases with no gene match: 7. Per germline, CDR1 MNHEY and CDR2 SMNVEV (reference sequence). CDR3 length: 16 amino acids.

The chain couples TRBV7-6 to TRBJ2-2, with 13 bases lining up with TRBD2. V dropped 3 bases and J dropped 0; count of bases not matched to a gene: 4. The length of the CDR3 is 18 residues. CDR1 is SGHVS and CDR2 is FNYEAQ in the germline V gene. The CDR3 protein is CASSFRTSGGSNTGELFF. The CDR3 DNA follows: TGTGCCAGCAGCTTCCGGACTAGCGGGGGTTCGAACACCGGGGAGCTGTTTTTT.

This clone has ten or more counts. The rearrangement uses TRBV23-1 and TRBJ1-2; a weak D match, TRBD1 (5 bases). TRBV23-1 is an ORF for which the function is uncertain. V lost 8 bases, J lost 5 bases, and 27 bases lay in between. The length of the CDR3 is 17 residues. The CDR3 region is CASRTSSPHRDYYGYTF. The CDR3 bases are TGCGCCAGCCGGACTAGCTCTCCGCACCGGGACTATTATGGCTACACCTTC.

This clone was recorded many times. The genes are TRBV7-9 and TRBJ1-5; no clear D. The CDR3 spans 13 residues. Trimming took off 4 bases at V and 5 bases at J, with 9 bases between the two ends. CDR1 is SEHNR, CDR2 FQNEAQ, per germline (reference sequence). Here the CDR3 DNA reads TGTGCCAGCAGCTACCTAGCGGATCAGCCCCAGCATTTT. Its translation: CASSYLADQPQHF. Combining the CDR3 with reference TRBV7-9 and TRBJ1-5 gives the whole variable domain DTGVSQNPRHKITKRGQNVTFRCDPISEHNRLYWYRQTLGQGPEFLTYFQNEAQLEKSRLLSDRFSAERPKGSFSTLEIQRTEQGDSAMYLCASSYLADQPQHFGDGTRLSIL.

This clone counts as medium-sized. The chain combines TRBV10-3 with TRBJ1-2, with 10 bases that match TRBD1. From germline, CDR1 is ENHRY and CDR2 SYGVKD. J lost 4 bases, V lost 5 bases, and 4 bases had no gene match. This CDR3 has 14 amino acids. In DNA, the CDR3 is TGTGCCATCAGTCTTGGGACAGGGGCCTATGGCTACACCTTC. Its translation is CAISLGTGAYGYTF.

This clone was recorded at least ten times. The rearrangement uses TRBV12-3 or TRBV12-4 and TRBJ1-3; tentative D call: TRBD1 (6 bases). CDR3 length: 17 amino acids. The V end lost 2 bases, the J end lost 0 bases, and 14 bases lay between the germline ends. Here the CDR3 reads CASSLPGQLFSGNTIYF. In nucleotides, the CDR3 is TGTGCCAGCAGTTTACCGGGACAACTTTTCTCTGGAAACACCATATATTTT.

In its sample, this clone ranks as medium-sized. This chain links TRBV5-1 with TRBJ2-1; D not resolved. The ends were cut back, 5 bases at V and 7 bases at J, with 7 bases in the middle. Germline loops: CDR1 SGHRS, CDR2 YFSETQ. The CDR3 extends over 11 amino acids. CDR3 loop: CASSLTNEQFF. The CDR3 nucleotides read TGCGCCAGCAGTCTTACTAATGAGCAGTTCTTC.

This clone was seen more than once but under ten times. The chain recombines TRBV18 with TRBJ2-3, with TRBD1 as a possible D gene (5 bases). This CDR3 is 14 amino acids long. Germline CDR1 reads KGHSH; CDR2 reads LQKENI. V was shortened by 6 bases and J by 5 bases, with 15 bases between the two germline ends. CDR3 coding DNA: TGTGCCAGCTCCCCCGACAGCGAATTAGATACGCAGTATTTT. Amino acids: CASSPDSELDTQYF.